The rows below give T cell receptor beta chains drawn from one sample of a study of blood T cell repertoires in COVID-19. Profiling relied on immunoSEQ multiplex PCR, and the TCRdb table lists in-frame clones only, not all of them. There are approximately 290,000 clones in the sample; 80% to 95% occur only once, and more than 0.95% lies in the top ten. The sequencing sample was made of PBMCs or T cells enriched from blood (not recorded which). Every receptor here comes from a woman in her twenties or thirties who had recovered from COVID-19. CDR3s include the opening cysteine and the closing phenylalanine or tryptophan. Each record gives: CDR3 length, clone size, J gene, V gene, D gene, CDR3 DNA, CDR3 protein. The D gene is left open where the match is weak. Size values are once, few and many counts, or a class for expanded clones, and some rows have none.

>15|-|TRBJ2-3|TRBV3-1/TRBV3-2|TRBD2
TGTGCCAGCAGCCAAGAACTAGCGGGAACAGATACGCAGTATTTT
CASSQELAGTDTQYF
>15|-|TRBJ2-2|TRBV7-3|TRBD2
TGTGCCAGCAGCTTTTCGGGACTAGGACCCGGGGAGCTGTTTTTT
CASSFSGLGPGELFF
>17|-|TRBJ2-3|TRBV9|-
TGTGCCAGCAGCGAAGACTTCGGACTCACTAGCACAGATACGCAGTATTTT
CASSEDFGLTSTDTQYF
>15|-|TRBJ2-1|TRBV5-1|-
TGCGCCAGCAGCTTGGAGGGGACTCGCCTCCGGGAGCAGTTCTTC
CASSLEGTRLREQFF
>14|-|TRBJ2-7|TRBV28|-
TGTGCCAGCATCGGTACAGGAAAATCCTACGAGCAGTACTTC
CASIGTGKSYEQYF
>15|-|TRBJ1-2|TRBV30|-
TGTGCCTGGACTCCGGGGGAGGGGCGCACCTATGGCTACACCTTC
CAWTPGEGRTYGYTF
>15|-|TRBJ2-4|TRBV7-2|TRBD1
TGTGCCAGCAGCTCACGGGACAGCGAGAAAAACATTCAGTACTTC
CASSSRDSEKNIQYF
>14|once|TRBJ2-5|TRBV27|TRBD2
TGTGCCAGCAGGAGGGAGGGCCCACCAGAGACCCAGTACTTC
CASRREGPPETQYF
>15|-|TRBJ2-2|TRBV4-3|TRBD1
TGCGCCAGCAGCCAGGGACAGGCGAACACCGGGGAGCTGTTTTTT
CASSQGQANTGELFF
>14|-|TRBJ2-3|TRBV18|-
TGTGCCAGCTCACCGGGACTGAACACAGATACGCAGTATTTT
CASSPGLNTDTQYF